This is a list of T cell receptor beta chains from one sample in a study of T cell responses to AZD1222 COVID-19 vaccine. Some clones are missing from TCRdb's copy, which holds only in-frame ones; the method was immunoSEQ multiplex PCR. The sample holds approximately 150,000 clones, more than 75% seen once. The material sequenced was peripheral blood, taken on day 0 of AZD1222 vaccination. The source of these receptors is an adult in good health. Both conserved end residues are part of each CDR3. Each record gives: J gene, D gene, V gene, clone size, CDR3 DNA, CDR3 protein. The D gene is left open where the match is weak. Size is stated for part of the rows, as once, few or many counts, or as a class when the clone is expanded.

j_gene: TRBJ2-2
d_gene: .
v_gene: TRBV28
abundance: once
CDR3nt: TGTGCCAGCAGTTCCCCTTTTGGTAACACCGGGGAGCTGTTTTTT
CDR3aa: CASSSPFGNTGELFF

j_gene: TRBJ2-3
d_gene: TRBD2
v_gene: TRBV2
abundance: .
CDR3nt: TGTGCCAGCAGCCCCGAGCTAGCGGGGACTGATTATAGCCCAGATACGCAGTATTTT
CDR3aa: CASSPELAGTDYSPDTQYF

j_gene: TRBJ2-1
d_gene: .
v_gene: TRBV28
abundance: .
CDR3nt: TGTGCCAGCAGTCTCCCTGGCAGGTTAAATGAGCAGTTCTTC
CDR3aa: CASSLPGRLNEQFF

j_gene: TRBJ1-3
d_gene: .
v_gene: TRBV3-1/TRBV3-2
abundance: .
CDR3nt: TGTGCCAGCAGCCAAGGTACGGGTTGGCGAAACACCATATATTTT
CDR3aa: CASSQGTGWRNTIYF

j_gene: TRBJ1-3
d_gene: .
v_gene: TRBV6-5
abundance: .
CDR3nt: TGTGCCAGCAGTTACTCTTTTGGGAGCTCTGGAAACACCATATATTTT
CDR3aa: CASSYSFGSSGNTIYF

j_gene: TRBJ1-5
d_gene: .
v_gene: TRBV28
abundance: .
CDR3nt: TGTGCCAGCAGTTTCCAGGGGAGAAATCAGCCCCAGCATTTT
CDR3aa: CASSFQGRNQPQHF

j_gene: TRBJ2-3
d_gene: .
v_gene: TRBV5-1
abundance: .
CDR3nt: TGCGCCAGCAGCTTGGGGACGGGACAACAAGATACGCAGTATTTT
CDR3aa: CASSLGTGQQDTQYF

j_gene: TRBJ1-2
d_gene: TRBD1
v_gene: TRBV15
abundance: .
CDR3nt: TGTGCCACCAGCAGAACTACACAGGGGGTAGATGGCTACACCTTC
CDR3aa: CATSRTTQGVDGYTF

j_gene: TRBJ2-7
d_gene: .
v_gene: TRBV10-3
abundance: .
CDR3nt: TGTGCCATCAGTGAGTCGTCTTACGAGCAGTACTTC
CDR3aa: CAISESSYEQYF

j_gene: TRBJ1-2
d_gene: TRBD1
v_gene: TRBV27
abundance: .
CDR3nt: TGTGCCAGCAGTTTAGGGACAGGGGGGGGCGGCGGCTACACCTTC
CDR3aa: CASSLGTGGGGGYTF

j_gene: TRBJ2-7
d_gene: .
v_gene: TRBV27
abundance: .
CDR3nt: TGTGCCAGCAGTTTATCCGGGATTGGCGAGCAGTACTTC
CDR3aa: CASSLSGIGEQYF

j_gene: TRBJ1-2
d_gene: .
v_gene: TRBV7-2
abundance: .
CDR3nt: TGTGCCAGCAGCTTAGCGCAGGGGAGCTATGGCTACACCTTC
CDR3aa: CASSLAQGSYGYTF

j_gene: TRBJ1-5
d_gene: .
v_gene: TRBV2
abundance: .
CDR3nt: TGTGCCAGCAGTGTGGCAGGGGATAATCAGCCCCAGCATTTT
CDR3aa: CASSVAGDNQPQHF

j_gene: TRBJ1-2
d_gene: TRBD1
v_gene: TRBV28
abundance: once
CDR3nt: TGTGCCAGCAGTTCGGCAGGACAGGGTAGGCACTATGGCTACACCTTC
CDR3aa: CASSSAGQGRHYGYTF

j_gene: TRBJ1-6
d_gene: .
v_gene: TRBV4-2
abundance: many
CDR3nt: TGTGCCAGCAGCCAAGGGGCGGGGGGTACCTATAATTCACCCCTCCACTTT
CDR3aa: CASSQGAGGTYNSPLHF

j_gene: TRBJ2-1
d_gene: TRBD2
v_gene: TRBV6-2/TRBV6-3
abundance: .
CDR3nt: TGTGCCAGCAGTTACTGGCGGGAGGGTAGGGATGAGCAGTTCTTC
CDR3aa: CASSYWREGRDEQFF

j_gene: TRBJ2-4
d_gene: TRBD2
v_gene: TRBV28
abundance: .
CDR3nt: TGTGCCAGCAGCGCCTGGACTAGCGGGGACTCTGCCAAAAACATTCAGTACTTC
CDR3aa: CASSAWTSGDSAKNIQYF

j_gene: TRBJ2-1
d_gene: .
v_gene: TRBV12-5
abundance: .
CDR3nt: TGTGCTAGTGGTGCCCGAGGTGGAGGGCACAATGAGCAGTTCTTC
CDR3aa: CASGARGGGHNEQFF

j_gene: TRBJ1-4
d_gene: .
v_gene: TRBV27
abundance: .
CDR3nt: TGTGCCAGCAGCCAACGGGGGGACCCTGAAAAACTGTTTTTT
CDR3aa: CASSQRGDPEKLFF

j_gene: TRBJ2-3
d_gene: .
v_gene: TRBV10-3
abundance: .
CDR3nt: TGTGCCATCAGTGAGTCATCGGGTAGCACAGATACGCAGTATTTT
CDR3aa: CAISESSGSTDTQYF

j_gene: TRBJ1-4
d_gene: .
v_gene: TRBV6-5
abundance: .
CDR3nt: TGTGCCAGCAGTCCCCGGGAGCCCCGTGAAAAACTGTTTTTT
CDR3aa: CASSPREPREKLFF

j_gene: TRBJ2-7
d_gene: .
v_gene: TRBV18
abundance: .
CDR3nt: TGTGCCAGCTCACGGGGAGTCGGGGACGAGCAGTACTTC
CDR3aa: CASSRGVGDEQYF

j_gene: TRBJ2-5
d_gene: TRBD2
v_gene: TRBV18
abundance: .
CDR3nt: TGTGCCAGCTCACCATTCGGACTAGCGGGAGGGAAGGAGGAGACCCAGTACTTC
CDR3aa: CASSPFGLAGGKEETQYF

j_gene: TRBJ1-1
d_gene: .
v_gene: TRBV28
abundance: .
CDR3nt: TGTGCCAGCAGTTTGTTGGCAGGGGCCCACACTGAAGCTTTCTTT
CDR3aa: CASSLLAGAHTEAFF

j_gene: TRBJ2-3
d_gene: TRBD2
v_gene: TRBV6-1
abundance: .
CDR3nt: TGTGCCAGCAGTGGACTAGCGGGAGGCGGCACAGATACGCAGTATTTT
CDR3aa: CASSGLAGGGTDTQYF

j_gene: TRBJ1-6
d_gene: .
v_gene: TRBV11-2
abundance: .
CDR3nt: TGTGCCAGCAGCTTAGGGCTCCCCCTCCACTTT
CDR3aa: CASSLGLPLHF

j_gene: TRBJ1-5
d_gene: .
v_gene: TRBV3-1/TRBV3-2
abundance: .
CDR3nt: TGTGCCAGCAGCCAGGACGACAGCAATCAGCCCCAGCATTTT
CDR3aa: CASSQDDSNQPQHF

j_gene: TRBJ2-7
d_gene: TRBD1
v_gene: TRBV28
abundance: .
CDR3nt: TGTGCCAGCAGTTTCAACCCGCGACAGGGTGCCTACGAGCAGTACTTC
CDR3aa: CASSFNPRQGAYEQYF

j_gene: TRBJ1-5
d_gene: .
v_gene: TRBV6-1
abundance: .
CDR3nt: TGTGCCAGCAGTGAAGTGGTCGGTCAGCCCCAGCATTTT
CDR3aa: CASSEVVGQPQHF

j_gene: TRBJ2-5
d_gene: TRBD1
v_gene: TRBV6-5
abundance: once
CDR3nt: TGTGCCACCACTCATCAGAGGACAGGACAAGAGACCCAGTACTTC
CDR3aa: CATTHQRTGQETQYF

j_gene: TRBJ1-4
d_gene: .
v_gene: TRBV5-1
abundance: .
CDR3nt: TGCGCCAGCAGCTTGGATACAAGGAATGAAAAACTGTTTTTT
CDR3aa: CASSLDTRNEKLFF

j_gene: TRBJ1-4
d_gene: .
v_gene: TRBV3-1/TRBV3-2
abundance: .
CDR3nt: TGTGCCAGCAGCCCCGCCTATACGCGAGAAAAACTGTTTTTT
CDR3aa: CASSPAYTREKLFF

j_gene: TRBJ2-1
d_gene: TRBD2
v_gene: TRBV4-2
abundance: .
CDR3nt: TGTGCCAGCAGCCAAGAGGGAGCGGGAGCACGCAATGAGCAGTTCTTC
CDR3aa: CASSQEGAGARNEQFF

j_gene: TRBJ1-6
d_gene: .
v_gene: TRBV3-1/TRBV3-2
abundance: .
CDR3nt: TGTGCCAGCAGCACCAGACAGAATTCACCCCTCCACTTT
CDR3aa: CASSTRQNSPLHF